Below are 20 T cell receptor beta chains sequenced from a single sample in a study of Ad26.COV2.S vaccination and SARS-CoV-2 variants. Here immunoSEQ multiplex PCR was the method, and the copy in TCRdb shows in-frame clones only, minus some. The table lists 300,000 to 400,000 clones, 70% to 90% of them singletons, with more than 1.5% in the top ten. Treatment: around 19 received Ad26.COV2.S at low or high dose, single or two shots; 5 received placebo; per-sample allocation not given. The samples were gathered on day 63 after the first injection of vaccine or placebo. The sample in question was peripheral blood, obtained in a trial of Ad26.COV2.S vaccine versus placebo. These TCRs come from a person between 18 and 65 years old who received the Ad26.COV2.S COVID-19 vaccine or a placebo.

The J gene is TRBJ1-6, the V gene TRBV3-1 (or the pseudogene TRBV3-2), with D possibly being TRBD1 (5 bases). This CDR3 spans 16 amino acids. V was pared by 1 base and J by 4 bases, with 11 bases between. Germline V CDR1 and CDR2: LGHDT, YNNKEL (reference sequence). CDR3 bases: TGTGCCAGCAGCCAAGGGGGCGGAACGTATAATTCACCCCTCCACTTT. It encodes CASSQGGGTYNSPLHF.

In this sample, this clone turned up a few times. The chain recombines TRBV7-9 with TRBJ1-3, with 7 bases matching TRBD1. CDR3 length: 15 amino acids. With 7 bases clipped from V and 6 bases from J, the junction kept 12 bases outside the gene matches. In germline, CDR1 is SEHNR, CDR2 FQNEAQ (reference sequence). DNA for the CDR3: TGTGCCAGCAAGCCCGACCGACAGGGTGCAAACACCATATATTTT. Its protein product is CASKPDRQGANTIYF.

The chain recombines TRBV29-1 with TRBJ2-5; D is uncertain. Trimming left V 3 bases short and J 2 bases short, with 7 bases between. CDR3 length: 12 residues. CDR1 and CDR2 (germline): SQVTM, ANQGSEA. The CDR3 spells CSVDDAQETQYF. CDR3 coding DNA: TGCAGCGTTGACGACGCACAAGAGACCCAGTACTTC.

The V call is TRBV7-2, the J call TRBJ2-1; 11 bases fit TRBD2. The V and J ends lost 1 base and 3 bases, in that order; junction bases with no gene match: 5. Germline CDR1 SGHTA, CDR2 FQGNSA. The CDR3 runs to 17 residues. CDR3 coding DNA: TGTGCCAGCAGCTTAGTGGGGCTAGCGGGGGGCTACAATGAGCAGTTCTTC. Its translation is CASSLVGLAGGYNEQFF. Filled out from reference TRBV7-2 and TRBJ2-1, the complete variable domain reads GAGVSQSPSNKVTEKGKDVELRCDPISGHTALYWYRQSLGQGLEFLIYFQGNSAPDKSGLPSDRFSAERTGGSVSTLTIQRTQQEDSAVYLCASSLVGLAGGYNEQFFGPGTRLTVL.

By sample fraction, this clone is large. The rearrangement uses TRBV7-9 and TRBJ1-2; 8 bases line up with TRBD1. V dropped 1 base and J dropped 2; count of bases not matched to a gene: 9. The CDR3 runs 17 residues. CDR1 and CDR2 from the germline V gene are SEHNR and FQNEAQ (reference sequence). This CDR3 reads CASSLGPGTGLNYGYTF. The CDR3 region has the DNA TGTGCCAGCAGCTTAGGCCCCGGGACAGGACTAAACTATGGCTACACCTTC. Full variable domain (outside the CDR3, taken from reference TRBV7-9 and TRBJ1-2): DTGVSQNPRHKITKRGQNVTFRCDPISEHNRLYWYRQTLGQGPEFLTYFQNEAQLEKSRLLSDRFSAERPKGSFSTLEIQRTEQGDSAMYLCASSLGPGTGLNYGYTFGSGTRLTVV.

The chain employs TRBV7-9 and TRBJ1-4; 7 positions agree with TRBD1. The germline V gene encodes CDR1 SEHNR and CDR2 FQNEAQ (reference sequence). After removal of 3 bases from V and 4 bases from J, the junction contained 5 bases not matched to a gene. The CDR3 loop spans 15 amino acids. This CDR3 reads CASSLIDRDNEKLFF. The DNA of the CDR3 is TGTGCCAGCAGCTTGATCGACAGGGATAATGAAAAACTGTTTTTT.

This rearrangement joins TRBV20-1 to TRBJ2-1; 10 positions agree with TRBD2. This CDR3 has 11 residues. Trimming at V came to 4 bases and at J to 10 bases, leaving 1 base not matched to a gene. The germline gives CDR1 DFQATT, CDR2 SNEGSKA (reference sequence). The DNA for the CDR3 is TGCAGTGCTACGGGACTAGCGGAGCAGTTCTTC. It encodes CSATGLAEQFF.

The chain recombines TRBV5-1 with TRBJ2-5; D call uncertain. V gave up 7 bases and J gave up 5 bases, with 15 bases separating them. The CDR3 length is 13 residues. Germline CDR1 and CDR2: SGHRS and YFSETQ. The CDR3 loop reads CASGPGPRETQYF. CDR3 DNA: TGCGCCAGCGGGCCCGGCCCCAGGGAGACCCAGTACTTC.

In this sample, this clone turned up once. V usage is TRBV3-1 (or the pseudogene TRBV3-2) and J usage is TRBJ1-6, with 7 nucleotides matching TRBD1. Germline lookup yields CDR1 LGHDT and CDR2 YNNKEL (reference sequence). The J segment lost 8 bases and the V segment lost 1 base, leaving 11 bases of the junction unmatched. The CDR3 runs to 17 residues. CDR3 in amino acids: CASSQGKYRGRYSPLHF. For the CDR3, the DNA is TGTGCCAGCAGCCAAGGAAAGTACAGGGGTAGATATTCACCCCTCCACTTT.

V and J are TRBV19 and TRBJ1-5; the match to TRBD1 covers 9 bases. CDR1 and CDR2 from the germline V gene are LNHDA and SQIVND (reference sequence). The CDR3 is made up of 15 amino acids. The V segment lost 5 bases and the J segment 7 bases; nucleotides outside the gene matches: 9. The CDR3 loop is CASSSWGQGGQPQHF. The CDR3 DNA sequence: TGTGCCAGTAGTTCATGGGGACAGGGAGGCCAGCCCCAGCATTTT.

CDR3 DNA: TGTGCCAGCAGTCAGGGACCTGCAACAGATACGCAGTATTTT. Protein sequence: CASSQGPATDTQYF. The chain has TRBV6-2 or TRBV6-3 and TRBJ2-3; perhaps D is TRBD1 or TRBD2 (5 bases each). The CDR3 spans 14 residues. Trimming took off 5 bases at V and 3 bases at J, with 12 bases between the two ends. Per the germline V gene, CDR1 is MNHEY and CDR2 is SVGEGT.

This chain connects TRBV25-1 to TRBJ2-1; D is possibly TRBD1 or TRBD2 (6 bases each). This CDR3 has 15 residues. With 0 bases removed from V and 6 bases from J, the gap between germline ends came to 12 bases. The germline V gene encodes CDR1 MGHDK and CDR2 SYGVNS. The DNA of the CDR3 is TGTGCCAGCAGTGAATATTGGGGGGCCGCCAATGAGCAGTTCTTC. Encoded protein: CASSEYWGAANEQFF.

The chain joins TRBV6-5 to TRBJ1-5, with 7 bases aligning to TRBD1. CDR1 and CDR2 (germline): MNHEY, SVGAGI. The CDR3 is 15 amino acids. Unmatched junction bases numbered 7, after V lost 6 bases and J lost 2 bases. CDR3: CASSLQGGRNQPQHF. The CDR3 nucleotides read TGTGCCAGCAGCCTCCAGGGGGGACGCAATCAGCCCCAGCATTTT.

This sequence joins TRBV6-6 and TRBJ2-1; 8 bases match TRBD2. The junction had 4 bases not matched to a gene; V was cut back by 1 base and J by 5 bases. The CDR3 is made up of 15 amino acids. Germline values: CDR1 MNHNY, CDR2 SVGAGI (reference sequence). The CDR3 DNA reads as TGTGCCAGCAGTTACTTCGGGACTAGGAACAATGAGCAGTTCTTC. Residues: CASSYFGTRNNEQFF.

This chain links TRBV7-9 with TRBJ2-3; 7 bases fit TRBD1. After removal of 0 bases from V and 3 bases from J, the junction contained 3 bases not matched to a gene. This CDR3 is built from 15 residues. In germline, CDR1 is SEHNR, CDR2 FQNEAQ (reference sequence). CDR3: CASSLADRVTDTQYF. CDR3 sequence (DNA): TGTGCCAGCAGCTTAGCCGACAGGGTTACAGATACGCAGTATTTT.

This clone was seen a single time. This chain connects TRBV12-3 or TRBV12-4 to TRBJ1-2, with D tentatively TRBD1 (6 bases). The CDR3 sequence is 12 residues long. V was cut by 0 bases and J by 7 bases, with 6 bases left in between. CDR3 nucleotide sequence: TGTGCCAGCAGTTTAGCAGGGGGTGGCTACACCTTC. Residues: CASSLAGGGYTF.

There are a few counts of this clone. This sample also contains other DNA sequences that code for the same CDR3. The rearrangement uses TRBV19 and TRBJ2-2, with unresolved D. Trimming shortened V by 7 bases and J by 3 bases, and 3 bases separated the two germline ends. The CDR3 covers 11 residues. Germline-derived CDR1 and CDR2 are LNHDA and SQIVND (reference sequence). The CDR3 loop reads CASTDTGELFF. CDR3 DNA: TGTGCCAGTACGGACACCGGGGAGCTGTTTTTT.

This clone has only one observation. The chain combines TRBV9 with TRBJ2-4; tentatively, D is TRBD2 (6 bases). The CDR3 covers 12 residues. In germline, CDR1 is SGDLS, CDR2 YYNGEE. Trimming removed 2 bases from V and 15 bases from J, with 15 bases in between. The CDR3 reads CASSVGTGRLYF. CDR3 in DNA: TGTGCCAGCAGCGTGGGGACTGGGAGGTTGTACTTC.

V usage is TRBV30 and J usage is TRBJ1-6; 10 bases agree with TRBD1. Germline lookup yields CDR1 GTSNPN and CDR2 SVGIG (reference sequence). Trimming removed 1 base from V and 10 bases from J; junction bases left unmatched: 7. This CDR3 has 15 residues. The CDR3 coding sequence is TGTGCCTGGAGTGCAAGGGACAGGGGATTCTCACCCCTCCACTTT. This gives the protein CAWSARDRGFSPLHF.

The chain uses TRBV10-3 and TRBJ1-1, with no clear D. The CDR3 loop spans 11 amino acids. Germline V gene data show CDR1 as ENHRY and CDR2 as SYGVKD. V was shortened by 0 bases and J by 11 bases, with 7 bases between the two germline ends. The CDR3 sequence: CAISESSQAFF. The CDR3 DNA reads TGTGCCATCAGTGAGTCGTCGCAGGCTTTCTTT.